This T cell receptor (beta chain) was recorded in a study of blood T cell repertoires in COVID-19. As for the study in general: COVID-19 samples from acute and convalescent phases originated in the United States, Italy and Spain. T cells, B-cell-depleted T cells, or PBMCs supplied cDNA or gDNA.

V was shortened by 5 bases and J by 4 bases, with 12 bases between the two germline ends. From germline, CDR1 is SGHDT and CDR2 YYEEEE. CDR3 length: 13 amino acids. Authors' processing steps: Estimation of nucleated cell counts was performed using reference gene primer amplification. Clones were read by immunoSEQ multiplex PCR, and TCRdb kept only the in-frame ones, dropping some. That table furnishes V, J and clone size, whereas the DNA furnished D and trimming. The table records around 350,000 clones, around 86% of them present only once. Specimen: peripheral blood. The clonotype comes from a human donor in a cohort sampled during active COVID-19. The chain employs TRBV5-6 and TRBJ2-5; a weak D match, TRBD2 (6 bases). The CDR3 DNA follows: TGTGCCAGCAGACCGGGGGTAGCAGAGACCCAGTACTTC. Its protein product is CASRPGVAETQYF.